The TCR beta chain under discussion was sequenced for a study of blood T cell repertoires in COVID-19. The germline gives CDR1 SGHAT, CDR2 FQNNGV. V lost 6 bases to trimming and J lost 2 bases, with 14 bases between them. This CDR3 is 14 amino acids long. TCRdb keeps only in-frame clones here, not all; method: immunoSEQ multiplex PCR. Altogether 250,000 to 350,000 clones are present, 85% to 90% being singletons, with the ten largest covering roughly 2%. The clonotype was recovered from a woman aged 55-69 years in a cohort exposed to, infected with or recovered from COVID-19 (not recorded which). The V call is TRBV11-2, the J call TRBJ2-7; a weak D match, TRBD2 (5 bases). The sequencing input was PBMCs or T cells enriched from blood (not recorded which). The CDR3 sequence: CASSPDLIAYEQYF. DNA for the CDR3: TGTGCCAGCAGTCCGGACTTAATTGCCTACGAGCAGTACTTC.